This is a list of T cell receptor beta chains from one sample in a study of blood T cell repertoires in COVID-19. TCRdb keeps only in-frame clones here, not all; method: immunoSEQ multiplex PCR. The sample consists of fewer than 250,000 clones, around 82% of them appearing once. The sequencing sample was made of peripheral blood. The receptors originated from a woman between 45 and 65 years old with acute or convalescent COVID-19. The CDR3 runs from the conserved cysteine through the conserved F or W. The D gene is left open where the match is weak. Rows may omit the clone size; those that give it use once, few, many or a size class.

d_gene	v_gene	abundance	j_gene	CDR3nt	CDR3aa
.	TRBV28	once	TRBJ1-5	TGTGCCAGTCATTGGGGATCGGGGAATCAGCCCCAGCATTTT	CASHWGSGNQPQHF
.	TRBV9	.	TRBJ2-6	TGTGCCAGCAGCGTAGGAGGATCTGGGGCCAACGTCCTGACTTTC	CASSVGGSGANVLTF
TRBD1	TRBV19	.	TRBJ2-7	TGTGCCAGTCGGAGGGACAGGGCCTCCTACGAGCAGTACTTC	CASRRDRASYEQYF
.	TRBV19	.	TRBJ1-1	TGTGCCAGTAGTAATGGGGCGGTAGCTTTCTTT	CASSNGAVAFF
.	TRBV6-7	.	TRBJ1-2	TGTGACCAGGGTTATGGCTACACCTTC	CDQGYGYTF
.	TRBV7-3	.	TRBJ2-7	TGTGCCAGCAGCCCCACCGACGGGGTGCCCTACGAGCAGTACTTC	CASSPTDGVPYEQYF
.	TRBV7-2	.	TRBJ2-3	TGTGCCAGCAGCTTAGCGGGGGCTCGAGGCACAGATACGCAGTATTTT	CASSLAGARGTDTQYF
.	TRBV24-1	few	TRBJ1-1	TGTGCCACCAGTGCCTTGCCGTTACGTGGTGGAGGCACTGAAGCTTTCTTT	CATSALPLRGGGTEAFF
TRBD2	TRBV2	.	TRBJ2-7	TGTGCCAGCCAGGGGACTAGCGGGACCTACGAGCAGTACTTC	CASQGTSGTYEQYF
TRBD2	TRBV18	.	TRBJ2-1	TGTGCCAGCTCACCCGCTAGCGGGAGCCACAATGAGCAGTTCTTC	CASSPASGSHNEQFF
TRBD1	TRBV19	once	TRBJ2-6	TGTGCCAGTAGTAGGGACAGCTCCATGAGCTCTGGGGCCAACGTCCTGACTTTC	CASSRDSSMSSGANVLTF
.	TRBV27	.	TRBJ2-7	TGTGCCAGCAGTCCGGTTGATGGAGGAGGGGAGCAGTACTTC	CASSPVDGGGEQYF
.	TRBV2	.	TRBJ1-1	TGTGCCAGCAGTTATGACAGACTTTCCACTGAAGCTTTCTTT	CASSYDRLSTEAFF
TRBD1	TRBV24-1	.	TRBJ2-3	TGTGCCACCAGTGATTTTCGGACAGGGATCGCAGATACGCAGTATTTT	CATSDFRTGIADTQYF
TRBD1	TRBV5-1	.	TRBJ2-7	TGCGCCAGCAGAACCCGCACAGGGGGCCAAGGGGAGCAGTACTTC	CASRTRTGGQGEQYF
TRBD1	TRBV12-5	.	TRBJ2-5	TGTGCTAGTGGTTTGGACCGGGACAGGGAGACCCAGTACTTC	CASGLDRDRETQYF
.	TRBV6-5	.	TRBJ1-1	TGTGCCAGCAGTTACGAGTCTTCACGGACTGAAGCTTTCTTT	CASSYESSRTEAFF
.	TRBV7-2	few	TRBJ2-1	TGTGCCACCTCAGGAGGAAACAGGGCCTACAATGAGCAGTTCTTC	CATSGGNRAYNEQFF
.	TRBV28	.	TRBJ2-6	TGTGCCAGCCCTCGACCGGGTTTTAAGCTTGGGGCCAACGTCCTGACTTTC	CASPRPGFKLGANVLTF
.	TRBV7-2	.	TRBJ1-2	TGTGCCAGCAGCCGGCAGGGCCTAAACTATGGCTACACCTTC	CASSRQGLNYGYTF